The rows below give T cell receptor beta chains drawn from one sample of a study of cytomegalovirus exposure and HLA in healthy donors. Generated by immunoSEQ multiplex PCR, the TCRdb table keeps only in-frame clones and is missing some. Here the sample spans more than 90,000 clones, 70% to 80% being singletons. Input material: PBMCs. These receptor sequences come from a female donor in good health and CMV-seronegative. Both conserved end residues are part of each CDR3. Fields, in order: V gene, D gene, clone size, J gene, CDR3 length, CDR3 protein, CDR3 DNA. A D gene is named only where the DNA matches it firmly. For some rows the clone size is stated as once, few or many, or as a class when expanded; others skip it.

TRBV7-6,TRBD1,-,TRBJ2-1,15,CASSTGTVGEDEQFF,TGTGCCAGCAGCACCGGGACAGTTGGGGAAGATGAGCAGTTCTTC
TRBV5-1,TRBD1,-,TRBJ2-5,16,CASSLVGQGALETQYF,TGCGCCAGCAGCTTGGTTGGACAGGGGGCACTGGAGACCCAGTACTTC
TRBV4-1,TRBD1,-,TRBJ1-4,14,CASSPTGANEKLFF,TGCGCCAGCAGCCCGACAGGGGCTAATGAAAAACTGTTTTTT
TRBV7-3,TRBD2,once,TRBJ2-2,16,CASGFLAGANTGELFF,TGTGCCAGCGGCTTCCTAGCGGGCGCGAACACCGGGGAGCTGTTTTTT
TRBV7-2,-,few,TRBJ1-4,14,CASSLEGFKGHIVF,TGTGCCAGCAGCTTAGAAGGGTTTAAGGGACATATCGTTTTT
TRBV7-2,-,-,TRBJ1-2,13,CASSLVVVDGYTF,TGTGCCAGCAGCTTAGTAGTGGTAGATGGCTACACCTTC
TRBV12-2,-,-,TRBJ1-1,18,CASRLAPDNPMENTEAFF,TGTGCAAGTCGCTTAGCGCCGGACAACCCGATGGAGAACACTGAAGCTTTCTTT
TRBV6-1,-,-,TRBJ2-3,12,CASGEPWDTQYF,TGTGCCAGCGGGGAGCCGTGGGATACGCAGTATTTT
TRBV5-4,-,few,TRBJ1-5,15,CASSREDSPNQPQHF,TGTGCCAGCAGCCGGGAGGACAGTCCCAATCAGCCCCAGCATTTT
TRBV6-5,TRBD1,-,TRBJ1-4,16,CASSYSNWGSRGQLFF,TGTGCCAGCAGTTACTCGAATTGGGGGTCTAGGGGGCAACTGTTTTTT
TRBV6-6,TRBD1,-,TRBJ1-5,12,CASKQGNQPQHF,TGTGCCAGTAAACAGGGGAATCAGCCCCAGCATTTT
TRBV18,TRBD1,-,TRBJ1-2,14,CASSARTGDDGYTF,TGTGCCAGCTCAGCACGGACAGGGGACGATGGCTACACCTTC
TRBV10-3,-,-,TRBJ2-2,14,CAIGHRTNTGELFF,TGTGCCATAGGACACCGCACGAACACCGGGGAGCTGTTTTTT
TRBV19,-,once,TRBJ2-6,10,CRSGANVLTF,TGTCGGTCTGGGGCCAACGTCCTGACTTTC
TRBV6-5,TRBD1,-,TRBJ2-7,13,CASSYRQGYEQYF,TGTGCCAGCAGTTACAGACAGGGATACGAGCAGTACTTC
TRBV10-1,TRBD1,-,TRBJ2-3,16,CASSETAGGPTDTQYF,TGCGCCAGCAGTGAGACGGCAGGGGGACCCACAGATACGCAGTATTTT
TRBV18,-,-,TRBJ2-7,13,CASSPRQGGEQYF,TGTGCCAGCTCACCAAGGCAGGGTGGGGAGCAGTACTTC
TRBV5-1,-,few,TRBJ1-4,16,CASSLGWGQANEKLFF,TGCGCCAGCAGCCTGGGGTGGGGGCAGGCTAATGAAAAACTGTTTTTT
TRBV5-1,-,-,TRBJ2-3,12,CASGTSTDTQYF,TGCGCCAGCGGGACAAGCACAGATACGCAGTATTTT
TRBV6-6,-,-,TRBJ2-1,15,CASSSARGVYNEQFF,TGTGCCAGCAGTTCCGCCAGGGGGGTCTACAATGAGCAGTTCTTC
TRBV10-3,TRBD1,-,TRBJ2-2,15,CAISPGTGGSGELFF,TGTGCCATCAGTCCCGGGACAGGGGGCTCCGGGGAGCTGTTTTTT
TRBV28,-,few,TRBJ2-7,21,CASSPRLVRSNDPVVSYEQYF,TGTGCCAGCAGTCCTAGACTAGTCCGGTCCAACGATCCTGTTGTCTCCTACGAGCAGTACTTC
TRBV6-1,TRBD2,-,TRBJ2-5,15,CASSAAGLSGKTQYF,TGTGCCAGCAGTGCCGCGGGACTATCGGGAAAGACCCAGTACTTC
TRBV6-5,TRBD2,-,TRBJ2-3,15,CASSRRLAGADTQYF,TGTGCCAGCAGTCGAAGACTAGCGGGGGCAGATACGCAGTATTTT